These 25 T cell receptor beta chains share one sample of origin, sequenced in a study of blood T cell repertoires in COVID-19. The method was immunoSEQ multiplex PCR; TCRdb's version includes in-frame clones alone and lacks a portion of them. The sample consists of 45,000 to 65,000 clones, around 90% of them appearing once. Sequenced input: peripheral blood. Source of these receptors: a human donor in a cohort sampled during active COVID-19.

The chain recombines TRBV19 with TRBJ1-6, with 8 bases fitting TRBD1. V lost 5 bases and J lost 10; bases outside the gene matches: 7. Germline V lookup: CDR1 LNHDA, CDR2 SQIVND (reference sequence). The CDR3 is made up of 14 amino acids. CDR3 bases: TGTGCCAGTAGTCAAGACAGGGGTCGGTCACCCCTCCACTTT. This codes for CASSQDRGRSPLHF. Drawing the rest from reference TRBV19 and TRBJ1-6, the complete variable domain is DGGITQSPKYLFRKEGQNVTLSCEQNLNHDAMYWYRQDPGQGLRLIYYSQIVNDFQKGDIAEGYSVSREKKESFPLTVTSAQKNPTAFYLCASSQDRGRSPLHFGNGTRLTVT.

This clone was seen more than once but under ten times. The J gene is TRBJ2-7, the V gene TRBV2; 8 nucleotides align to TRBD1. J gave up 6 bases and V 4 bases, and 14 bases lay outside the gene matches. The germline V gene encodes CDR1 SNHLY and CDR2 FYNNEI. The CDR3 has 16 amino acids. CDR3: CASSGPQGAWAGEQYF. DNA for the CDR3: TGTGCCAGCAGTGGGCCTCAGGGGGCGTGGGCAGGCGAGCAGTACTTC.

V usage is TRBV19 and J usage is TRBJ1-4; no definite D call. The CDR3 is made up of 16 amino acids. V lost 7 bases and J 1 base, leaving 16 bases between the germline ends. CDR1 is LNHDA, CDR2 SQIVND, per germline (reference sequence). This CDR3 reads CASNDLSGITNEKLFF. The CDR3 DNA reads TGTGCCAGTAACGACCTAAGCGGGATAACTAATGAAAAACTGTTTTTT.

V usage is TRBV6-5 and J usage is TRBJ1-1; D is uncertain. This CDR3 has 14 amino acids. Germline CDR1 is MNHEY and CDR2 is SVGAGI. Trimming took 0 bases from V and 7 from J, leaving 12 bases between them. The CDR3 DNA follows: TGTGCCAGCAGTTACTCGTTGTGGGCGAATGAAGCTTTCTTT. As protein: CASSYSLWANEAFF.

The chain joins TRBV12-3 or TRBV12-4 to TRBJ2-1; D is ambiguous. The V gene lost 3 bases and the J gene lost 8 bases, with 11 bases spanning the gap. The CDR3 consists of 13 residues. CDR3 sequence (DNA): TGTGCCAGCAGTTTGGGCAAGGAAGATGAGCAGTTCTTC. Translation: CASSLGKEDEQFF.

The V call is TRBV19, the J call TRBJ2-5, with no clear D. V lost 0 bases and J 5 bases, leaving 4 bases between the germline ends. This CDR3 has 12 amino acids. From germline, CDR1 is LNHDA and CDR2 SQIVND (reference sequence). CDR3 sequence: CASSIDQETQYF. The DNA of the CDR3 is TGTGCCAGTAGTATAGATCAGGAGACCCAGTACTTC.

The V gene is TRBV5-1, the J gene TRBJ1-3; the D gene is possibly TRBD1 (5 bases). There are 15 residues in the CDR3. V lost 4 bases, J lost 6 bases, and 17 bases lay in between. The germline gives CDR1 SGHRS, CDR2 YFSETQ. The CDR3 is CASSLPAGVENTIYF. The CDR3 nucleotides read TGCGCCAGCAGCCTCCCGGCGGGGGTCGAAAACACCATATATTTT.

Written as DNA, the CDR3 is TGTGCCAGCAGCTCGCCCCTAACAGGGGTCTACGAGCAGTACTTC. This sequence encodes CASSSPLTGVYEQYF. This rearrangement joins TRBV6-2 or TRBV6-3 to TRBJ2-7; 7 bases are shared with TRBD1. CDR3 length: 15 amino acids. Germline lookup yields CDR1 MNHEY and CDR2 SVGEGT. The V gene end was trimmed by 6 bases and the J gene end by 3 bases; junction bases not matched to a gene: 11.

The genes are TRBV7-2 and TRBJ2-7; TRBD2 aligns across 8 bases. Germline V gene sequence: CDR1 SGHTA, CDR2 FQGNSA. The CDR3 runs 15 residues. Unmatched junction bases numbered 3, after V lost 1 base and J lost 1 base. CDR3 sequence (DNA): TGTGCCAGCAGCTTAGTGGGACTAGGTTCCTACGAGCAGTACTTC. Translating it yields CASSLVGLGSYEQYF.

V is TRBV27 and J is TRBJ2-5; 12 bases agree with TRBD1. The CDR3 contains 16 residues. CDR1 is MNHEY, CDR2 SMNVEV, per germline (reference sequence). V lost 6 bases, J lost 8 bases, and 13 bases stayed unmatched. The CDR3 is CASSSRDRGQPITQYF. CDR3 sequence (DNA): TGTGCCAGCAGCTCCCGGGACAGGGGGCAACCCATTACCCAGTACTTC.

CDR3 DNA sequence: TGTGCCAGCAGCTTAGATTTGGCTGATACGCAGTATTTT. This sequence encodes CASSLDLADTQYF. This chain joins TRBV13 and TRBJ2-3; D remains unclear. The germline V gene has CDR1 PRHDT and CDR2 FYEKMQ (reference sequence). The length of the CDR3 is 13 residues. Between the trimmed V and J ends, which lost 1 base and 6 bases, there was a span of 8 bases.

The gene calls are TRBV10-3 and TRBJ2-6; the match to TRBD1 covers 11 bases. This CDR3 has 18 amino acids. The germline V gene has CDR1 ENHRY and CDR2 SYGVKD. The junction had 5 bases not matched to a gene; V was cut back by 3 bases and J by 1 base. This chain's CDR3 is CAISDYGTGGSGANVLTF. DNA for the CDR3: TGTGCCATCAGTGATTATGGGACAGGGGGATCTGGGGCCAACGTCCTGACTTTC.

The chain links TRBV4-1 to TRBJ2-7, with 8 bases aligning to TRBD1. The V gene end was trimmed by 1 base and the J gene end by 3 bases; junction bases not matched to a gene: 8. There are 16 residues in the CDR3. The germline V gene has CDR1 MGHRA and CDR2 YSYEKL. The CDR3 spells CASSQAPTGDLYEQYF. The CDR3 nucleotides are TGCGCCAGCAGCCAAGCTCCGACAGGGGATCTCTACGAGCAGTACTTC.

The chain employs TRBV27 and TRBJ2-2; a weak D match, TRBD2 (7 bases). V was cut by 2 bases and J by 1 base, with 11 bases left in between. The CDR3 is 16 residues long. The germline CDR1 and CDR2 sequences are MNHEY and SMNVEV (reference sequence). CDR3 nucleotides: TGTGCCAGCAGTTTAGGGGGGGCCGGGAACACCGGGGAGCTGTTTTTT. Amino acids: CASSLGGAGNTGELFF.

The chain couples TRBV18 to TRBJ1-3, with D unresolved. The CDR3 spans 16 residues. Germline V CDR1 and CDR2: KGHSH, LQKENI. Between the trimmed V and J ends, which lost 3 bases and 0 bases, there was a span of 12 bases. CDR3 protein: CASSPPNEYSGNTIYF. CDR3 nucleotide sequence: TGTGCCAGCTCACCCCCCAATGAGTACTCTGGAAACACCATATATTTT.

With regard to this clone: Germline and junction disagree at one end, which may indicate a read error. V usage is TRBV7-9 and J usage is TRBJ2-3; D might be TRBD1 (5 bases). Per the germline V gene, CDR1 is SEHNR and CDR2 is FQNEAQ (reference sequence). CDR3 size: 13 residues. CDR3 sequence reads: CASSLLGALRSNF. CDR3 sequence (DNA): TGTGCCAGCAGCTTATTAGGGGCCCTGCGGTCGAATTTT.

The chain joins TRBV4-1 to TRBJ2-3; TRBD2 aligns across 16 bases. The CDR3 consists of 20 residues. Germline trimming cut 0 bases from V and 0 bases from J; bases unmatched to any gene: 6. Looked up from germline, CDR1 is MGHRA and CDR2 is YSYEKL. CDR3 protein: CASSQDAGTSGGASTDTQYF. The CDR3 DNA is TGCGCCAGCAGCCAAGACGCCGGGACTAGCGGGGGGGCGAGCACAGATACGCAGTATTTT.

The V gene is TRBV9, the J gene TRBJ2-6; maybe TRBD2 (6 bases). The V gene's germline CDR1 is SGDLS and CDR2 YYNGEE. V gave up 4 bases and J gave up 3 bases, with 23 bases separating them. The CDR3 contains 19 residues. In nucleotides, the CDR3 is TGTGCCAGCAGCCCTGGGACCCCCCCCGGGGGAGGTGGGGCCAACGTCCTGACTTTC. Its protein product is CASSPGTPPGGGGANVLTF.

The chain joins TRBV4-3 to TRBJ1-2; D ambiguous. V was clipped by 1 base and J by 4 bases, with 13 bases between them. Germline CDR1 is LGHNA and CDR2 is YSLEER. This CDR3 is 15 amino acids long. The CDR3 bases are TGCGCCAGCAGCCAAGGAGCGCAGGCGGGCTATGGCTACACCTTC. Encoded protein: CASSQGAQAGYGYTF.

This chain links TRBV28 with TRBJ1-6; D might be TRBD1 (6 bases). The CDR3 has 14 amino acids. The germline CDR1 and CDR2 sequences are MDHEN and SYDVKM. Trimming removed 7 bases from V and 7 bases from J, with 14 bases in between. The CDR3 nucleotides read TGTGCCAGCATCCCCATCACAGGGAATTCACCCCTCCACTTT. It codes for CASIPITGNSPLHF.

The chain employs TRBV28 and TRBJ2-5; TRBD1 agrees at 7 bases. Germline loops: CDR1 MDHEN, CDR2 SYDVKM. The CDR3 is 15 amino acids. V shed 6 bases, J shed 5 bases, and the junction held 12 bases outside the gene matches. The CDR3 nucleotides read TGTGCCAGCAGGCGTCGACAGGGTGGGTGGGAGACCCAGTACTTC. It codes for CASRRRQGGWETQYF. The variable domain in full, with the rest retrieved from reference TRBV28 and TRBJ2-5, is DVKVTQSSRYLVKRTGEKVFLECVQDMDHENMFWYRQDPGLGLRLIYFSYDVKMKEKGDIPEGYSVSREKKERFSLILESASTNQTSMYLCASRRRQGGWETQYFGPGTRLLVL.

The chain employs TRBV7-9 and TRBJ2-5; 8 bases are a match to TRBD1. In germline, CDR1 is SEHNR, CDR2 FQNEAQ (reference sequence). Germline trimming cut 4 bases from V and 7 bases from J; bases unmatched to any gene: 8. This CDR3 contains 14 residues. CDR3 DNA sequence: TGTGCCAGCAGCTCCCAGGACAGGGTTCTGACCCAGTACTTC. This encodes CASSSQDRVLTQYF.

The chain couples TRBV25-1 to TRBJ1-4; 9 bases are shared with TRBD1. Germline CDR1 and CDR2: MGHDK and SYGVNS. The CDR3 sequence is 16 residues long. J gave up 8 bases and V 0 bases, and 7 bases lay outside the gene matches. As DNA, the CDR3 is TGTGCCAGCAGTGAATATTCTGACAGGGGGGAAGAAAAACTGTTTTTT. Encoded protein: CASSEYSDRGEEKLFF.

This chain joins TRBV2 and TRBJ1-5; 7 bases match TRBD1. This CDR3 is 14 amino acids long. V trimming: 5 bases; J trimming: 0 bases; junction bases outside the gene matches: 1. Germline values: CDR1 SNHLY, CDR2 FYNNEI. The CDR3 nucleotides read TGTGCCAGCAGTAGGGACAGTAGCAATCAGCCCCAGCATTTT. This gives the protein CASSRDSSNQPQHF.

This clone was picked up a small number of times. The chain joins TRBV2 to TRBJ1-2; D possibly corresponds to TRBD1 (5 bases). Germline assignment: CDR1 SNHLY and CDR2 FYNNEI. Trimming took off 6 bases at V and 0 bases at J, with 17 bases between the two ends. The CDR3 length is 16 residues. CDR3 in DNA: TGTGCCAGCAGGGGCCTGGGGGGGTTGACTAACTATGGCTACACCTTC. Amino acid sequence: CASRGLGGLTNYGYTF. The full variable domain, with the rest looked up from reference TRBV2 and TRBJ1-2, is EPEVTQTPSHQVTQMGQEVILRCVPISNHLYFYWYRQILGQKVEFLVSFYNNEISEKSEIFDDQFSVERPDGSNFTLKIRSTKLEDSAMYFCASRGLGGLTNYGYTFGSGTRLTVV.